These 22 T cell receptor beta chains came from one sample sequenced in a study of blood T cells in healthy people across ages. Sample-barcoded 5' priming and a J-beta primer mix drove a second PCR of about 7 to 12 cycles. TCRdb recomputed calls from the 5' RACE reads with MiXCR, one row per CDR3 protein. The data contain 850,000 to 1,000,000 distinct CDR3 sequences, roughly 51% of them singletons. Sequencing was carried out using blood. These TCRs come from an older woman in good health.

This clonotype was seen a single time. The rearrangement joins TRBV5-6 to TRBJ2-1; D perhaps matches TRBD2 (6 bases). V was trimmed by 4 bases and J by 3 bases, leaving 17 bases between them. This CDR3 is built from 16 residues. The germline CDR1 and CDR2 sequences are SGHDT and YYEEEE. CDR3 loop: CASSRTGLENYNEQFF. For the CDR3, the DNA is TGTGCCAGCAGCAGAACGGGACTGGAGAACTACAATGAGCAGTTCTTC.

This clonotype occurred a few times. The V gene is TRBV5-1, the J gene TRBJ2-1, with D unresolved. The V and J ends lost 4 bases and 10 bases respectively, with 9 bases between them. This CDR3 is built from 11 residues. CDR1 and CDR2 (germline): SGHRS, YFSETQ. The CDR3 region is CASSLQAEQFF. The CDR3, as DNA: TGCGCCAGCAGCCTCCAGGCAGAGCAGTTCTTC.

Turning to this clonotype: One end of the junction varies from germline; a read error may be responsible. This chain's CDR3 is CTIGNRVNTDTQYF. The CDR3 DNA sequence: TGTACCATCGGGAACAGGGTTAACACAGATACGCAGTATTTT. The J gene is TRBJ2-3, the V gene TRBV10-3, with D perhaps matching TRBD1 (6 bases). Germline V lookup: CDR1 ENHRY, CDR2 SYGVKD. The CDR3 runs to 14 residues.

The genes are TRBV20-1 and TRBJ2-5, with D tentatively TRBD1 or TRBD2 (6 bases each). This CDR3 contains 15 residues. Trimming took off 4 bases at V and 5 bases at J, with 20 bases between the two ends. CDR1 is DFQATT and CDR2 is SNEGSKA in the germline V gene (reference sequence). CDR3 coding DNA: TGCAGTGCTATATCCACGTTAGGGGGAGGTGAGACCCAGTACTTC. As protein: CSAISTLGGGETQYF.

Of note for this clonotype: Given a much more abundant clone one base away, this may be a read error. The chain uses TRBV5-1 and TRBJ2-3; a possible D gene is TRBD2 (6 bases). Germline values: CDR1 SGHRS, CDR2 YFSETQ. V was shortened by 6 bases and J by 2 bases, with 16 bases between the two germline ends. This CDR3 region has 15 residues. In nucleotides, the CDR3 is TGCGCCAGCACGGATCTAGCGAGAGTCACAGATACGCAGTATTTT. This sequence encodes CASTDLARVTDTQYF.

The chain joins TRBV3-1 to TRBJ2-4; D is unresolved. V lost 0 bases to trimming and J lost 0 bases, with 6 bases between them. This CDR3 region has 15 residues. Germline V lookup: CDR1 LGHDT, CDR2 YNNKEL (reference sequence). The CDR3 DNA sequence: TGTGCCAGCAGCCAAGATGACTTAGCCAAAAACATTCAGTACTTC. It yields the protein CASSQDDLAKNIQYF.

V and J are TRBV6-1 and TRBJ2-3; D could derive from TRBD1 or TRBD2 (6 bases each). The CDR3 is 15 amino acids. CDR1 and CDR2 (germline): MNHNS, SASEGT. V lost 8 bases to trimming and J lost 2 bases, with 17 bases between them. CDR3 region: CASAPRRGHTDTQYF. The CDR3 DNA follows: TGTGCCAGCGCACCACGACGGGGGCACACAGATACGCAGTATTTT.

The gene calls are TRBV20-1 and TRBJ2-1; 7 nucleotides agree with TRBD1. Germline values: CDR1 DFQATT, CDR2 SNEGSKA (reference sequence). V shed 6 bases, J shed 4 bases, and the junction held 15 bases outside the gene matches. The CDR3 consists of 16 residues. CDR3 region: CSARGAPRGTYNEQFF. Written as DNA, the CDR3 is TGCAGTGCCCGTGGGGCTCCCAGGGGGACATACAATGAGCAGTTCTTC.

The CDR3 here is CASSLTQRWDQETQYF. As DNA, the CDR3 is TGTGCCAGCAGCCTCACTCAGCGGTGGGACCAAGAGACCCAGTACTTC. The chain has TRBV11-1 and TRBJ2-5; D is perhaps TRBD2 (5 bases). The CDR3 contains 16 residues. Trimming took 5 bases from V and 0 from J, leaving 16 bases between them. CDR1 and CDR2 (germline): SGHAT, FQDESV (reference sequence). The entire variable domain, with the rest obtained from reference TRBV11-1 and TRBJ2-5, is as follows: EAEVAQSPRYKITEKSQAVAFWCDPISGHATLYWYRQILGQGPELLVQFQDESVVDDSQLPKDRFSAERLKGVDSTLKIQPAELGDSAMYLCASSLTQRWDQETQYFGPGTRLLVL.

The chain recombines TRBV13 with TRBJ2-5, with unresolved D. This CDR3 has 15 amino acids. The V gene lost 5 bases and the J gene lost 3 bases, with 16 bases spanning the gap. Germline V gene data show CDR1 as PRHDT and CDR2 as FYEKMQ (reference sequence). This CDR3 is CASSKRPTMEETQYF. The CDR3 nucleotides read TGTGCCAGCAGCAAAAGACCTACTATGGAAGAGACCCAGTACTTC.

This chain joins TRBV2 and TRBJ2-7; 8 bases agree with TRBD1. V lost 11 bases and J lost 0; bases outside the gene matches: 6. The CDR3 extends over 13 amino acids. Germline CDR1 is SNHLY and CDR2 is FYNNEI. CDR3 amino acids: CASGQGPSYEQYF. The CDR3 DNA reads as TGTGCCTCCGGACAGGGCCCCTCCTACGAGCAGTACTTC.

In its sample, this clonotype was seen a few times. The gene calls are TRBV6-2 or TRBV6-3 and TRBJ2-7; tentatively, D is TRBD1 (6 bases). V was trimmed by 2 bases and J by 0 bases, leaving 11 bases between them. The CDR3 is made up of 15 amino acids. The germline CDR1 and CDR2 sequences are MNHEY and SVGEGT. CDR3 bases: TGTGCCAGCAGTTACACCCGACAGGCCTCCTACGAGCAGTACTTC. Protein sequence: CASSYTRQASYEQYF.

This clonotype was detected only a few times. This chain connects TRBV20-1 to TRBJ2-1; 7 bases align to TRBD2. This CDR3 region has 16 residues. CDR1 DFQATT and CDR2 SNEGSKA come from the germline V gene (reference sequence). The V segment lost 4 bases and the J segment 0 bases; nucleotides outside the gene matches: 9. This chain's CDR3 is CSATHSGGSSYNEQFF. The CDR3 nucleotides read TGCAGTGCTACCCATTCGGGCGGGAGCTCCTACAATGAGCAGTTCTTC.

This rearrangement joins TRBV29-1 to TRBJ2-5; a possible D gene is TRBD2 (5 bases). CDR1 is SQVTM, CDR2 ANQGSEA, per germline. The V end was cut by 8 bases, the J end by 11 bases, with 24 bases between. CDR3 length equals 13 residues. The CDR3 nucleotides are TGCAGCCTCACCCGGGCACTAGTCAATGAGCAGTACTTC. Translation: CSLTRALVNEQYF.

Notes on this clonotype: Sequence at one end of the junction differs from germline and may be a read error. This chain links TRBV9 with TRBJ2-3, with 8 bases fitting TRBD2. Germline values: CDR1 SGDLS, CDR2 YYNGEE. CDR3 length: 15 residues. The CDR3 coding sequence is TGTGCCAGCAGCTCCACTAGCGGAGACACAGGTACGCAGTATTTT. Encoded protein: CASSSTSGDTGTQYF. Variable domain in full (rest from reference TRBV9 and TRBJ2-3): DSGVTQTPKHLITATGQRVTLRCSPRSGDLSVYWYQQSLDQGLQFLIQYYNGEERAKGNILERFSAQQFPDLHSELNLSSLELGDSALYFCASSSTSGDTGTQYFGPGTRLTVL.

The chain has TRBV30 and TRBJ1-6; 7 bases are shared with TRBD1. The CDR3 has 14 amino acids. V lost 4 bases, J lost 8 bases, and 8 bases stayed unmatched. Germline V gene sequence: CDR1 GTSNPN, CDR2 SVGIG (reference sequence). CDR3 sequence (DNA): TGTGCCTGGAATGAGGGGGCCGGGGATTCACCCCTCCACTTT. The encoded protein is CAWNEGAGDSPLHF.

This clonotype has a handful of counts. This chain uses TRBV29-1 with TRBJ2-5; D perhaps matches TRBD1 (7 bases). Germline CDR1 and CDR2: SQVTM and ANQGSEA. The CDR3 extends over 14 amino acids. For the CDR3, the DNA is TGCAGTGTTAGAGGGGCTGGGCAGGGGGAGGCCCAGTACTTC. This gives the protein CSVRGAGQGEAQYF.

This chain connects TRBV21-1 to TRBJ2-1; the DNA was not used to check the table's D call, TRBD1. TRBV21-1 is assigned pseudogene status. CDR3 size: 15 residues. The CDR3 coding sequence is TGTGCCAGCAGCAAAACAGGCCGCGGGGACAATGAGCAGTTCTTC. Amino acid sequence: CASSKTGRGDNEQFF.

The chain is built from TRBV6-5 and TRBJ2-4, with D uncertain. The germline V gene encodes CDR1 MNHEY and CDR2 SVGAGI. V lost 4 bases to trimming and J lost 2 bases, with 9 bases between them. The CDR3 runs 14 residues. CDR3 sequence reads: CASSSWKTKNIQYF. The CDR3 coding sequence is TGTGCCAGCAGTTCATGGAAAACCAAAAACATTCAGTACTTC.

Details on this clonotype: Relative to the germline gene, one junction end is altered; a read error may explain this. The rearrangement links TRBV12-3 or TRBV12-4 to TRBJ2-7, with D possibly TRBD1 on 6 matching bases. The CDR3 loop spans 14 amino acids. DNA for the CDR3: TGTGCCAGCAGTGACCGGGACATCTCCTACGGGCAGTACTTC. Translation: CASSDRDISYGQYF.

The genes are TRBV4-3 and TRBJ1-1; no clear D. The CDR3 covers 14 residues. Germline V gene lookup returns CDR1 LGHNA and CDR2 YSLEER. Trimming shortened V by 4 bases and J by 2 bases, and 11 bases separated the two germline ends. The CDR3 DNA reads as TGCGCCAGCAGCCTCAGGACGGCTAACACTGAAGCTTTCTTT. Protein product: CASSLRTANTEAFF.

This chain uses TRBV29-1 with TRBJ1-5; maybe TRBD1 (5 bases). This CDR3 spans 13 amino acids. The germline V gene has CDR1 SQVTM and CDR2 ANQGSEA. V gave up 4 bases and J gave up 4 bases, with 11 bases separating them. The chain's CDR3 is CSVAGAGNQPQHF. CDR3 DNA: TGCAGCGTTGCTGGGGCGGGAAATCAGCCCCAGCATTTT.